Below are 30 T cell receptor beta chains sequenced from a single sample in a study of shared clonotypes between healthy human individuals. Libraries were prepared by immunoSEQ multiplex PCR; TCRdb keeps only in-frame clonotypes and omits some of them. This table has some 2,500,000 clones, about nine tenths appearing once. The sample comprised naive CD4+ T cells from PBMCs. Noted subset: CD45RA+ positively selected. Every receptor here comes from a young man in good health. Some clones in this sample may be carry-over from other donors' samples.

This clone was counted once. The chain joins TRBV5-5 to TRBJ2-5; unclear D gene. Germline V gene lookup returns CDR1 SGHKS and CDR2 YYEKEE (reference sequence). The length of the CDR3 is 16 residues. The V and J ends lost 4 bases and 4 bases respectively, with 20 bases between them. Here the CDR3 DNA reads TGTGCCAGCAGCCTGAACCCTCGGATCACCCTAGAGACCCAGTACTTC. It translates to CASSLNPRITLETQYF.

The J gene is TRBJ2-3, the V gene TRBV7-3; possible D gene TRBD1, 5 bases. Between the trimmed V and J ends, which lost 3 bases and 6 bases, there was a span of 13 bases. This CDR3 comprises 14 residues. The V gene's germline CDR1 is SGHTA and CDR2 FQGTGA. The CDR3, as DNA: TGTGCCAGCAGCTTCCTGGTCCCAGGGGATACGCAGTATTTT. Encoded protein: CASSFLVPGDTQYF.

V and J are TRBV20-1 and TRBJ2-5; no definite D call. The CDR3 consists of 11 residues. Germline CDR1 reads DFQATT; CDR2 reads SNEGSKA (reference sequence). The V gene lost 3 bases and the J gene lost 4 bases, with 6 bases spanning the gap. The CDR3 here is CSASIGETQYF. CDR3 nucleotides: TGCAGTGCTAGTATCGGAGAGACCCAGTACTTC.

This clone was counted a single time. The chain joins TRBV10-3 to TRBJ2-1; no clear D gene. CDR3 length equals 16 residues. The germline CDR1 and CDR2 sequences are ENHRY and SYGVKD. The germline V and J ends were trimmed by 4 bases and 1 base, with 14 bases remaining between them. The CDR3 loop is CAISASLGDSYNEQFF. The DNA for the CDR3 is TGTGCCATCAGTGCGTCCCTGGGTGATTCCTACAATGAGCAGTTCTTC.

The CDR3 reads CASSLSEWGYEQYF. As DNA, the CDR3 is TGTGCCAGCAGCCTAAGCGAATGGGGCTACGAGCAGTACTTC. The rearrangement links TRBV9 to TRBJ2-7; D remains ambiguous. Trimming shortened V by 4 bases and J by 3 bases, and 14 bases separated the two germline ends. The CDR3 has 14 residues. Per germline, CDR1 SGDLS and CDR2 YYNGEE.

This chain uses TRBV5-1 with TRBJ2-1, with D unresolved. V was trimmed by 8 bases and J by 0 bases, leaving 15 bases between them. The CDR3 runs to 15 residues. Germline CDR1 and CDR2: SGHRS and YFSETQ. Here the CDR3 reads CASQLAQSSYNEQFF. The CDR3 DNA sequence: TGCGCCAGTCAGTTAGCCCAGAGCTCCTACAATGAGCAGTTCTTC.

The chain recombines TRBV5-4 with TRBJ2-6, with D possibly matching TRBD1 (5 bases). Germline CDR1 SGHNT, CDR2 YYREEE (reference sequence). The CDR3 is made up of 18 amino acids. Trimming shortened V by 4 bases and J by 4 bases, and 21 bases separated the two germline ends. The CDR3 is CASSLTGLISSGANVLTF. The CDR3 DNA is TGTGCCAGCAGCCTAACAGGCCTTATCTCCTCCGGGGCCAACGTCCTGACTTTC. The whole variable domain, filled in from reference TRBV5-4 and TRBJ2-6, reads ETGVTQSPTHLIKTRGQQVTLRCSSQSGHNTVSWYQQALGQGPQFIFQYYREEENGRGNFPPRFSGLQFPNYSSELNVNALELDDSALYLCASSLTGLISSGANVLTFGAGSRLTVL.

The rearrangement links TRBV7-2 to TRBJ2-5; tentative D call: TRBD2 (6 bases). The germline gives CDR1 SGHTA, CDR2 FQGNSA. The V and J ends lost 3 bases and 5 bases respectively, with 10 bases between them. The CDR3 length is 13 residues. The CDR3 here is CASSFGRDETQYF. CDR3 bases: TGTGCCAGCAGCTTCGGGCGGGACGAGACCCAGTACTTC.

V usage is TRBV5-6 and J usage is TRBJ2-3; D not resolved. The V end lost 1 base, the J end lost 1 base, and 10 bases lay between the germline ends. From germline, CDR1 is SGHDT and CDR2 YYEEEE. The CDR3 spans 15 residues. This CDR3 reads CASSLFRRGTDTQYF. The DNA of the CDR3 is TGTGCCAGCAGCTTGTTCCGCCGGGGCACAGATACGCAGTATTTT.

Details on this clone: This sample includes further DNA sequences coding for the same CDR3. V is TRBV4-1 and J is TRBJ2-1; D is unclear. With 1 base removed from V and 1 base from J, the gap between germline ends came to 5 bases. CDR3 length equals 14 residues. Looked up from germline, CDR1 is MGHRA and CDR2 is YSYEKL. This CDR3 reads CASSQGGSYNEQFF. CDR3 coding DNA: TGCGCCAGCAGCCAAGGCGGATCCTACAATGAGCAGTTCTTC.

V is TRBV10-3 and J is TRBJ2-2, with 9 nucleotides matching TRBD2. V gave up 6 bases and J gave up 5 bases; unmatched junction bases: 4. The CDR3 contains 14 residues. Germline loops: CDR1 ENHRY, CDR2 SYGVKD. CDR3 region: CAIRPSGKTGELFF. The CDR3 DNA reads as TGTGCCATCAGGCCTAGCGGGAAAACCGGGGAGCTGTTTTTT.

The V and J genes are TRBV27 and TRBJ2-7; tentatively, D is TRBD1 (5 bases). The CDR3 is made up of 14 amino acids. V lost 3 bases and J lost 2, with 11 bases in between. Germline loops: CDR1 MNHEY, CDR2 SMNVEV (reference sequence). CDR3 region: CASSFRPGTYEQYF. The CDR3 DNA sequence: TGTGCCAGCAGTTTCCGGCCAGGGACCTACGAGCAGTACTTC.

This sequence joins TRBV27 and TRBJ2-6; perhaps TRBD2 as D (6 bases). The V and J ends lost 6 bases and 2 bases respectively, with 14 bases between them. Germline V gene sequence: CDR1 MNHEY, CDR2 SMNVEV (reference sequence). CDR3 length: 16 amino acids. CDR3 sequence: CASRREVPAGANVLTF. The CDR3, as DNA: TGTGCCAGCAGAAGGGAGGTCCCAGCTGGGGCCAACGTCCTGACTTTC.

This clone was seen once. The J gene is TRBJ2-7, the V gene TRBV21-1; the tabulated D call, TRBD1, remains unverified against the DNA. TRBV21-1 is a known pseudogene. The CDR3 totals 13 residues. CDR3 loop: CASGPPVSYEQYF. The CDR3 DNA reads TGTGCCAGCGGCCCGCCCGTATCCTACGAGCAGTACTTC.

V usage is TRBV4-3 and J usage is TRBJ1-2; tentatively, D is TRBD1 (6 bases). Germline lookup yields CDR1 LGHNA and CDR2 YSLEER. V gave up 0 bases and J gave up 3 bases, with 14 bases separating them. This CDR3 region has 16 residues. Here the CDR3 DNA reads TGCGCCAGCAGCCAAGAACCCCCGGGACACTACTATGGCTACACCTTC. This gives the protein CASSQEPPGHYYGYTF.

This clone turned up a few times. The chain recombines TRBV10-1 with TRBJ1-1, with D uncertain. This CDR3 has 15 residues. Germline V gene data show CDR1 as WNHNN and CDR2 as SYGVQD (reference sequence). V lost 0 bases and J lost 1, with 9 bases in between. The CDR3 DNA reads TGCGCCAGCAGTGAGTCGGCGGGTTCGAACACTGAAGCTTTCTTT. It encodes CASSESAGSNTEAFF.

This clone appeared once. The CDR3 loop is CASSARPNTEAFF. The DNA for the CDR3 is TGTGCCAGCAGCGCCAGGCCGAACACTGAAGCTTTCTTT. V gene TRBV9 combines with J gene TRBJ1-1; D remains unclear. Germline CDR1 SGDLS, CDR2 YYNGEE. Deletions cut 3 bases from V and 1 base from J, with 7 bases between. This CDR3 contains 13 residues.

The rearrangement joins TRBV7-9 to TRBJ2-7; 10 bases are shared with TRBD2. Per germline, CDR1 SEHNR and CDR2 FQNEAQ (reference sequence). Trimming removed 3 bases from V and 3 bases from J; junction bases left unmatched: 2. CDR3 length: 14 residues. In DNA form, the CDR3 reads TGTGCCAGCAGCTTCACTAGCGGGAACTACGAGCAGTACTTC. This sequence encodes CASSFTSGNYEQYF.

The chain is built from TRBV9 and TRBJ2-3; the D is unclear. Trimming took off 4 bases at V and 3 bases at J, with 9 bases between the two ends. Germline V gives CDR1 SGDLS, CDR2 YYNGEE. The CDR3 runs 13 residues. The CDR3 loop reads CASSPQLTDTQYF. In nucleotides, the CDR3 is TGTGCCAGCAGCCCCCAATTAACAGATACGCAGTATTTT.

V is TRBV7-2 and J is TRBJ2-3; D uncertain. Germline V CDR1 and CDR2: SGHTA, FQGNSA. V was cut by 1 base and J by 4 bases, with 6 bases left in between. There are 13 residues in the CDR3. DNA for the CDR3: TGTGCCAGCAGCTTAGAAATCGCAGATACGCAGTATTTT. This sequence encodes CASSLEIADTQYF.

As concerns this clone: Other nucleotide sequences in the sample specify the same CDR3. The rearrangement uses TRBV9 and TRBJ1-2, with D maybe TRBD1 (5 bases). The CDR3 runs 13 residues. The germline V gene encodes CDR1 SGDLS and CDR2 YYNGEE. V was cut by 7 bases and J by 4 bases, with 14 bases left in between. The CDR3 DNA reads TGTGCCAGCTCTAGGGGAGCGGGCTATGGCTACACCTTC. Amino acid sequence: CASSRGAGYGYTF.

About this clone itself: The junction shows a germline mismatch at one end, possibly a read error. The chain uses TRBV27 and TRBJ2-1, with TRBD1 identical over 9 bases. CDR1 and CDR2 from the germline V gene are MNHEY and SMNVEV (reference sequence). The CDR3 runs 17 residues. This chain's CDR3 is CASSLYLGQGSSNEQFF. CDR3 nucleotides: TGTGCCAGCAGTTTATACCTGGGACAGGGATCCTCCAATGAGCAGTTCTTC.

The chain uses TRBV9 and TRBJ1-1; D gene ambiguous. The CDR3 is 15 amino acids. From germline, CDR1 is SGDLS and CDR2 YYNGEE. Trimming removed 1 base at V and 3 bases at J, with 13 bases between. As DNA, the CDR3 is TGTGCCAGCAGCGTATCGAGTATATCGGACACTGAAGCTTTCTTT. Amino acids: CASSVSSISDTEAFF.

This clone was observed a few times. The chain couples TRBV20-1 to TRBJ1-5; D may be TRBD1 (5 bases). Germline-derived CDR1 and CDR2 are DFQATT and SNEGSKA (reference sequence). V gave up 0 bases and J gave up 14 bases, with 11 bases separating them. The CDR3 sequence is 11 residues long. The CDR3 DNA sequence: TGCAGTGCTAGAGATAATAGGGGAAAGCATTTT. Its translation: CSARDNRGKHF.

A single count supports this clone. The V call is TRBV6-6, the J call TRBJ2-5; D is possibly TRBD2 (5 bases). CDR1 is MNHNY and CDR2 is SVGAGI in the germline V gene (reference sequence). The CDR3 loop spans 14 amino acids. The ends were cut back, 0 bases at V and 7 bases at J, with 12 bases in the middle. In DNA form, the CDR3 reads TGTGCCAGCAGTTACTCAGAGGACTCGGGGACCCAGTACTTC. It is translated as CASSYSEDSGTQYF.

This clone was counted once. This CDR3 is CASSLFSREGQYF. CDR3 DNA: TGTGCCAGCAGTTTATTCTCGCGGGAGGGCCAGTATTTT. V is TRBV28 and J is TRBJ2-3; TRBD2 agrees at 9 bases. The CDR3 has 13 amino acids. The V and J ends lost 1 base and 12 bases, in that order; junction bases with no gene match: 5. Germline CDR1 reads MDHEN; CDR2 reads SYDVKM.

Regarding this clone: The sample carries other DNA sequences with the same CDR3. The DNA for the CDR3 is TGCGCCAGCAGCCTAACAGGGGAATATGGCTACACCTTC. Its protein is CASSLTGEYGYTF. This chain connects TRBV5-1 to TRBJ1-2, with 7 bases identical to TRBD1. The CDR3 consists of 13 residues. The ends lost 4 bases at V and 5 bases at J; junction bases unmatched: 5. Germline V gives CDR1 SGHRS, CDR2 YFSETQ. The variable domain in full, with the rest retrieved from reference TRBV5-1 and TRBJ1-2, is KAGVTQTPRYLIKTRGQQVTLSCSPISGHRSVSWYQQTPGQGLQFLFEYFSETQRNKGNFPGRFSGRQFSNSRSEMNVSTLELGDSALYLCASSLTGEYGYTFGSGTRLTVV.

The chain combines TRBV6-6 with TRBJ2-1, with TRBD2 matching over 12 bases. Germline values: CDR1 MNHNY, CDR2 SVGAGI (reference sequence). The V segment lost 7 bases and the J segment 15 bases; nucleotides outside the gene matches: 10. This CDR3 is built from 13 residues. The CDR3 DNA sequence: TGTGCCAGCATCGAAAGGACTAGCGGGAATATGTTCTTC. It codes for CASIERTSGNMFF.

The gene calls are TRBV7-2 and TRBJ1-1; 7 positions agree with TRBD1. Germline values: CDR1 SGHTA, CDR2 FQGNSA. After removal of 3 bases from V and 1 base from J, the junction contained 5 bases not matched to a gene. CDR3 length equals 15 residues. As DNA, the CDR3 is TGTGCCAGCAGCTTGCTGGGACAGCAGAACACTGAAGCTTTCTTT. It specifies CASSLLGQQNTEAFF.

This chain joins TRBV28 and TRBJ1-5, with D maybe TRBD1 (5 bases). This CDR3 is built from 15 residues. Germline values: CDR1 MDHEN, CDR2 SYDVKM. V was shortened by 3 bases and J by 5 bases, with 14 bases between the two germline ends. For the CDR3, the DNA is TGTGCCAGCAGTTTTTGGGGACGGATTGATCAGCCCCAGCATTTT. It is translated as CASSFWGRIDQPQHF. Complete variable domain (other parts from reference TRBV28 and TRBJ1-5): DVKVTQSSRYLVKRTGEKVFLECVQDMDHENMFWYRQDPGLGLRLIYFSYDVKMKEKGDIPEGYSVSREKKERFSLILESASTNQTSMYLCASSFWGRIDQPQHFGDGTRLSIL.